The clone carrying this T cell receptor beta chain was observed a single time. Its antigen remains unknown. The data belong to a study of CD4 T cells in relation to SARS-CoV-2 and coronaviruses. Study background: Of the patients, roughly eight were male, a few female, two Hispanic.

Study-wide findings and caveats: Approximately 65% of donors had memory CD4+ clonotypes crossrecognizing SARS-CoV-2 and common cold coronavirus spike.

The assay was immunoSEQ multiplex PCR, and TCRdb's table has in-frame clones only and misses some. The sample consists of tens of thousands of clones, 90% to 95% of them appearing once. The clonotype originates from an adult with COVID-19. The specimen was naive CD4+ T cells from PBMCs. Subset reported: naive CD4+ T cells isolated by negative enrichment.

The DNA for the CDR3 is TGCGCCAGCAGCCAAGATCTCTGGGGTGATGGCTACACCTTC. This codes for CASSQDLWGDGYTF. J is TRBJ1-2 and V is TRBV4-1; no clear D. Germline loops: CDR1 MGHRA, CDR2 YSYEKL. This CDR3 is 14 amino acids long. V gave up 0 bases and J gave up 6 bases, with 11 bases separating them.